Below, 32 T cell receptor beta chains from the same sample are listed, as sequenced in a study of T cell changes during pregnancy in multiple sclerosis. Measured with immunoSEQ multiplex PCR; TCRdb has only the in-frame clones, and not every one. The sample holds 100,000 to 140,000 clones, roughly 90% seen once. Sequenced material: peripheral blood, taken in the third trimester of pregnancy. Every receptor here comes from a female donor in good health, enrolled as a control in a pregnancy study.

The chain combines TRBV7-9 with TRBJ1-1, with 9 bases identical to TRBD1. The germline V gene encodes CDR1 SEHNR and CDR2 FQNEAQ (reference sequence). The J segment lost 8 bases and the V segment lost 3 bases, leaving 4 bases of the junction unmatched. The CDR3 extends over 13 amino acids. CDR3 in DNA: TGTGCCAGCAGCTTCGCTGGACAGGGGGAAGCTTTCTTT. Translated, it gives CASSFAGQGEAFF.

The V call is TRBV18, the J call TRBJ2-1, with D maybe TRBD1 (5 bases). Germline V gene sequence: CDR1 KGHSH, CDR2 LQKENI. V was shortened by 0 bases and J by 0 bases, with 18 bases between the two germline ends. The CDR3 runs to 19 residues. Here the CDR3 DNA reads TGTGCCAGCTCACCACCGCCAGGGTTCCAAATGATCTCCTACAATGAGCAGTTCTTC. This encodes CASSPPPGFQMISYNEQFF.

The rearrangement joins TRBV30 to TRBJ1-6; TRBD1 might be the D (5 bases). V lost 3 bases to trimming and J lost 14 bases, with 14 bases between them. This CDR3 spans 12 amino acids. The V gene's germline CDR1 is GTSNPN and CDR2 SVGIG (reference sequence). The CDR3 nucleotides read TGTGCCTGGAGCGAGGTCCGGACATCCCTCCACTTT. Its protein product is CAWSEVRTSLHF.

The chain links TRBV29-1 to TRBJ2-7; D remains unclear. Per germline, CDR1 SQVTM and CDR2 ANQGSEA. The CDR3 sequence is 12 residues long. Trimming removed 2 bases from V and 2 bases from J, with 7 bases in between. The CDR3 sequence: CSVEQRPYEQYF. The CDR3 nucleotides read TGCAGCGTTGAACAGCGCCCCTACGAGCAGTACTTC.

The chain has TRBV30 and TRBJ1-4, with D possibly being TRBD1 (5 bases). Trimming pared 7 bases from V and 4 bases from J, leaving 13 bases between. Germline CDR1 is GTSNPN and CDR2 is SVGIG (reference sequence). The CDR3 is 13 residues long. This CDR3 reads CALQVRGNEKLFF. The CDR3 nucleotides are TGTGCCTTACAGGTTCGCGGTAATGAAAAACTGTTTTTT.

This clone was seen a few times. The CDR3 sequence: CASSTRVSTSPLHF. As DNA, the CDR3 is TGTGCCAGTAGTACCAGGGTTAGCACTTCACCCCTCCACTTT. The chain links TRBV19 to TRBJ1-6; D perhaps matches TRBD1 (5 bases). The CDR3 covers 14 residues. CDR1 and CDR2 (germline): LNHDA, SQIVND (reference sequence). The ends were cut back, 4 bases at V and 9 bases at J, with 13 bases in the middle.

This chain uses TRBV9 with TRBJ1-2, with a possible D match to TRBD1 (5 bases). V was shortened by 2 bases and J by 4 bases, with 15 bases between the two germline ends. The germline gives CDR1 SGDLS, CDR2 YYNGEE. This CDR3 has 15 residues. The CDR3 loop reads CASSVTPDRGYGYTF. The CDR3 coding sequence is TGTGCCAGCAGCGTTACTCCCGACAGAGGCTATGGCTACACCTTC.

The V call is TRBV6-1, the J call TRBJ2-5; 9 bases are a match to TRBD1. Germline CDR1 reads MNHNS; CDR2 reads SASEGT. CDR3 size: 15 residues. V was pared by 1 base and J by 0 bases, with 0 bases of the junction left unmatched. The CDR3 coding sequence is TGTGCCAGCAGTGAAGGGGACAGGGACCAAGAGACCCAGTACTTC. This codes for CASSEGDRDQETQYF.

The genes are TRBV11-2 and TRBJ2-2; 9 nucleotides align to TRBD2. The CDR3 sequence is 15 residues long. V was clipped by 4 bases and J by 6 bases; unmatched bases: 6. CDR1 and CDR2 from the germline V gene are SGHAT and FQNNGV. The CDR3 region has the DNA TGTGCCAGCAGCTCCGTCAGGACTAGCGCCGGGGAGCTGTTTTTT. This encodes CASSSVRTSAGELFF.

The V gene is TRBV7-3, the J gene TRBJ1-1; no definite D call. CDR1 SGHTA and CDR2 FQGTGA come from the germline V gene. Trimming left V 2 bases short and J 1 base short, with 11 bases between. This CDR3 comprises 15 residues. The CDR3 sequence: CASSLGADSNTEAFF. For the CDR3, the DNA is TGTGCCAGCAGCTTAGGCGCGGATTCGAACACTGAAGCTTTCTTT.

The J gene is TRBJ1-4, the V gene TRBV19; D might be TRBD1 (6 bases). The germline CDR1 and CDR2 sequences are LNHDA and SQIVND (reference sequence). The V and J ends lost 8 bases and 10 bases respectively, with 17 bases between them. The CDR3 totals 13 residues. The CDR3 region is CASGRAGGGKLFF. The CDR3 DNA is TGTGCCAGTGGGCGGGCGGGAGGGGGAAAACTGTTTTTT.

The chain links TRBV19 to TRBJ2-2; 8 nucleotides align to TRBD1. The CDR3 extends over 16 amino acids. V lost 7 bases to trimming and J lost 0 bases; unmatched junction nucleotides: 7. Germline CDR1 and CDR2: LNHDA and SQIVND (reference sequence). The CDR3 coding sequence is TGTGCCAGTAATAACAGGGGGAGAACGAACACCGGGGAGCTGTTTTTT. Its translation: CASNNRGRTNTGELFF.

The chain links TRBV7-3 to TRBJ2-2; D gene uncertain. The V end lost 5 bases, the J end lost 6 bases, and 16 bases lay between the germline ends. The CDR3 extends over 15 amino acids. Germline CDR1 is SGHTA and CDR2 is FQGTGA. The CDR3 sequence: CASSRTTPEAGELFF. The DNA for the CDR3 is TGTGCCAGCAGCCGAACAACACCAGAGGCCGGGGAGCTGTTTTTT.

This chain's CDR3 is CASSFGQGTMAFF. The DNA of the CDR3 is TGTGCCAGCAGTTTCGGACAGGGGACAATGGCTTTCTTT. V and J are TRBV25-1 and TRBJ1-1; TRBD1 matches at 9 bases. The germline gives CDR1 MGHDK, CDR2 SYGVNS. The trim removed 5 bases at V and 11 bases at J, leaving 9 bases unmatched. The CDR3 covers 13 residues. The full variable domain, with the rest looked up from reference TRBV25-1 and TRBJ1-1, is EADIYQTPRYLVIGTGKKITLECSQTMGHDKMYWYQQDPGMELHLIHYSYGVNSTEKGDLSSESTVSRIRTEHFPLTLESARPSHTSQYLCASSFGQGTMAFFGQGTRLTVV.

The J gene is TRBJ1-4, the V gene TRBV6-5, with 7 bases that match TRBD1. CDR3 length equals 16 residues. From germline, CDR1 is MNHEY and CDR2 SVGAGI. After removal of 4 bases from V and 3 bases from J, the junction contained 8 bases not matched to a gene. As DNA, the CDR3 is TGTGCCAGCAGTTTTTCGACAGGGTCCCCTAATGAAAAACTGTTTTTT. Translation gives CASSFSTGSPNEKLFF.

J is TRBJ2-1 and V is TRBV11-3; 13 nucleotides line up with TRBD2. Trimming removed 6 bases from V and 9 bases from J; junction bases left unmatched: 8. The CDR3 has 15 residues. Germline CDR1 reads SGHNT; CDR2 reads YENEEA. In DNA form, the CDR3 reads TGTGCCAGCAGTAGACTAGCGGGGGGCCGGGGTGAGCAGTTCTTC. This sequence encodes CASSRLAGGRGEQFF.

The DNA for the CDR3 is TGCGCCAGCAGCTTGGACGTGGGCGCGAACACCGGGGAGCTGTTTTTT. Protein product: CASSLDVGANTGELFF. The rearrangement joins TRBV5-1 to TRBJ2-2, with unresolved D. The CDR3 consists of 16 residues. Trimming cost V 0 bases and J 0 bases, with 9 bases left between them. Germline V gene sequence: CDR1 SGHRS, CDR2 YFSETQ.

J is TRBJ2-5 and V is TRBV5-4; 9 bases agree with TRBD2. The germline CDR1 and CDR2 sequences are SGHNT and YYREEE (reference sequence). The junction had 19 bases not matched to a gene; V was cut back by 1 base and J by 9 bases. CDR3 length: 18 amino acids. In nucleotides, the CDR3 is TGTGCCAGCAGCTTGTTATTTTTGAGCGGGGGGTCCGTAGGGGCCCAGTACTTC. Translation: CASSLLFLSGGSVGAQYF. Together with reference TRBV5-4 and TRBJ2-5, the CDR3 gives the full variable domain: ETGVTQSPTHLIKTRGQQVTLRCSSQSGHNTVSWYQQALGQGPQFIFQYYREEENGRGNFPPRFSGLQFPNYSSELNVNALELDDSALYLCASSLLFLSGGSVGAQYFGPGTRLLVL.

The V call is TRBV9, the J call TRBJ1-4; D is ambiguous. Germline V gene sequence: CDR1 SGDLS, CDR2 YYNGEE. This CDR3 region has 13 residues. V was pared by 0 bases and J by 10 bases, with 10 bases between. The CDR3 region is CASSVGTEGKLFF. In DNA form, the CDR3 reads TGTGCCAGCAGCGTAGGGACCGAGGGAAAACTGTTTTTT.

The chain employs TRBV11-3 and TRBJ1-1; D might be TRBD1 (5 bases). The germline V gene encodes CDR1 SGHNT and CDR2 YENEEA. This CDR3 has 15 residues. V gave up 0 bases and J gave up 4 bases, with 12 bases separating them. The CDR3 coding sequence is TGTGCCAGCAGCTTAGATCCCGGGGGGTTCACTGAAGCTTTCTTT. It yields the protein CASSLDPGGFTEAFF.

The V call is TRBV29-1, the J call TRBJ2-1; tentative D call: TRBD2 (7 bases). Germline assignment: CDR1 SQVTM and CDR2 ANQGSEA. The V gene lost 6 bases and the J gene lost 7 bases, with 16 bases spanning the gap. The length of the CDR3 is 13 residues. CDR3 coding DNA: TGCAGCGTCGGCCGGGGGGCGGGGAATGAGCAGTTCTTC. Amino acids: CSVGRGAGNEQFF.

The chain joins TRBV6-5 to TRBJ1-2; possible D gene TRBD1, 5 bases. Per germline, CDR1 MNHEY and CDR2 SVGAGI. V was shortened by 5 bases and J by 1 base, with 11 bases between the two germline ends. This CDR3 spans 14 amino acids. The DNA for the CDR3 is TGTGCCAGCAGTCGGACATCGTTTAACTATGGCTACACCTTC. Protein sequence: CASSRTSFNYGYTF.

The V call is TRBV9, the J call TRBJ1-5; D is uncertain. The CDR3 is 15 residues long. Germline assignment: CDR1 SGDLS and CDR2 YYNGEE. Trimming shortened V by 0 bases and J by 3 bases, and 10 bases separated the two germline ends. The CDR3 is CASSVDPSNNQPQHF. The DNA for the CDR3 is TGTGCCAGCAGCGTAGACCCCAGTAACAATCAGCCCCAGCATTTT.

The CDR3 DNA reads as TGCGCCAGCAGCCAAGATTACGGGTCTGGAAACACCATATATTTT. The encoded protein is CASSQDYGSGNTIYF. The J gene is TRBJ1-3, the V gene TRBV4-3, with D unclear. The CDR3 has 15 amino acids. V lost 0 bases to trimming and J lost 1 base, with 7 bases between them. Germline CDR1 and CDR2: LGHNA and YSLEER.

As to this clone: This same CDR3 is encoded by further DNA sequences in the sample. This sequence joins TRBV2 and TRBJ2-5; TRBD1 agrees at 7 bases. Germline CDR1 reads SNHLY; CDR2 reads FYNNEI. With V trimmed by 6 bases and J by 5 bases, 12 bases remained unmatched. The CDR3 spans 15 residues. The CDR3 here is CASRENPGGSETQYF. The CDR3 DNA follows: TGTGCCAGCAGGGAAAACCCAGGGGGTTCGGAGACCCAGTACTTC. Drawing the rest from reference TRBV2 and TRBJ2-5, the complete variable domain is EPEVTQTPSHQVTQMGQEVILRCVPISNHLYFYWYRQILGQKVEFLVSFYNNEISEKSEIFDDQFSVERPDGSNFTLKIRSTKLEDSAMYFCASRENPGGSETQYFGPGTRLLVL.

The chain has TRBV10-3 and TRBJ1-6; no firm D call. Trimming shortened V by 2 bases and J by 8 bases, and 4 bases separated the two germline ends. The CDR3 totals 12 residues. CDR1 and CDR2 from the germline V gene are ENHRY and SYGVKD. The CDR3 coding sequence is TGTGCCATCAGTGAGACGGATTCACCCCTCCACTTT. Translated, it gives CAISETDSPLHF.

The V and J genes are TRBV7-9 and TRBJ1-2; D not certain. Germline CDR1 is SEHNR and CDR2 is FQNEAQ (reference sequence). V lost 5 bases and J 2 bases, leaving 12 bases between the germline ends. CDR3 length equals 14 residues. In DNA form, the CDR3 reads TGTGCCAGCAGCCTGATCACAACCAACTATGGCTACACCTTC. This gives the protein CASSLITTNYGYTF.

This chain links TRBV5-1 with TRBJ1-2; D may be TRBD1 (6 bases). Germline V lookup: CDR1 SGHRS, CDR2 YFSETQ. V lost 4 bases and J 2 bases, leaving 12 bases between the germline ends. CDR3 length: 14 residues. CDR3 sequence reads: CASSLRQANYGYTF. The CDR3 nucleotides read TGCGCCAGCAGCCTACGACAGGCGAACTATGGCTACACCTTC.

About this clone itself: A read error is possible here, since a much larger clone lies one base away. The chain uses TRBV5-5 and TRBJ1-1; D unclear. Trimming removed 1 base from V and 1 base from J, with 5 bases in between. The CDR3 loop spans 13 amino acids. From germline, CDR1 is SGHKS and CDR2 YYEKEE (reference sequence). The CDR3 is CASSLTENTEAFF. CDR3 coding DNA: TGTGCCAGCAGCTTGACAGAGAACACTGAAGCTTTCTTT. Full variable domain (remainder filled in from reference TRBV5-5 and TRBJ1-1): DAGVTQSPTHLIKTRGQQVTLRCSPISGHKSVSWYQQVLGQGPQFIFQYYEKEERGRGNFPDRFSARQFPNYSSELNVNALLLGDSALYLCASSLTENTEAFFGQGTRLTVV.

The chain uses TRBV2 and TRBJ2-6; 8 positions match TRBD2. Trimming at V came to 8 bases and at J to 0 bases, leaving 3 bases not matched to a gene. The CDR3 is made up of 15 amino acids. Looked up from germline, CDR1 is SNHLY and CDR2 is FYNNEI. The CDR3 spells CASQRGNSGANVLTF. The CDR3, as DNA: TGTGCCAGCCAGCGGGGGAACTCTGGGGCCAACGTCCTGACTTTC.

The genes are TRBV4-2 and TRBJ2-2, with 10 positions matching TRBD2. In germline, CDR1 is LGHNA, CDR2 YNFKEQ. J lost 6 bases, V lost 5 bases, and 12 bases had no gene match. This CDR3 is 17 amino acids long. DNA for the CDR3: TGTGCCAGCAGCGTCAATTTCGGGACTAGCGTCTCCGGGGAGCTGTTTTTT. Amino acids: CASSVNFGTSVSGELFF.

V and J are TRBV19 and TRBJ1-5; the D gene is possibly TRBD1 (5 bases). V was pared by 6 bases and J by 9 bases, with 15 bases between. Germline V lookup: CDR1 LNHDA, CDR2 SQIVND (reference sequence). The CDR3 is 13 residues long. CDR3 in DNA: TGTGCCAGTAGCCTAGACAGAGGTCGGCCCCAGCATTTT. It encodes CASSLDRGRPQHF.